A single sample gave rise to the 4 T cell receptor beta chains below, sequenced in a study of HIV-infected patients and healthy controls. No cell fractionation was done, so the repertoire covers all unsorted peripheral blood T cells. Reverse transcription used around 500 ng RNA and constant-region primers for alpha and beta. Each of the alpha and beta chains got its own library through chain-specific third strand synthesis with indices. TCRdb re-called the 5' RACE reads through MiXCR, storing one row per CDR3 protein. The data show under 20,000 distinct CDR3 sequences, over 9.5% seen once. Sequencing used blood. Receptors originate from an adult in good health.

This clonotype was seen many times. The CDR3 loop is CASSPVERSYQETQYF. DNA for the CDR3: TGCGCCAGCAGCCCGGTAGAAAGATCTTACCAAGAGACCCAGTACTTC. This sequence joins TRBV5-1 and TRBJ2-5; D ambiguous. Per germline, CDR1 SGHRS and CDR2 YFSETQ. The CDR3 totals 16 residues. V lost 4 bases and J lost 0, with 16 bases in between.

This rearrangement joins TRBV5-1 to TRBJ1-1; D is uncertain. This CDR3 contains 15 residues. The germline V gene has CDR1 SGHRS and CDR2 YFSETQ. The V and J ends lost 1 base and 1 base respectively, with 11 bases between them. CDR3 protein: CASSLLAGTNTEAFF. The CDR3 coding sequence is TGCGCCAGCAGCTTGCTAGCCGGCACGAACACTGAAGCTTTCTTT.

This clonotype is termed medium-sized. V and J are TRBV29-1 and TRBJ1-2; D remains unclear. The CDR3 is 12 amino acids. The V end was cut by 4 bases, the J end by 3 bases, with 9 bases between. Germline-derived CDR1 and CDR2 are SQVTM and ANQGSEA. CDR3 protein: CSVGAGDYGYTF. The CDR3 DNA reads TGCAGCGTTGGGGCCGGGGACTATGGCTACACCTTC.

By share, this clonotype ranks as medium-sized. V usage is TRBV2 and J usage is TRBJ2-1; D gene unclear. CDR3 length: 17 residues. CDR1 SNHLY and CDR2 FYNNEI come from the germline V gene. Trimming shortened V by 5 bases and J by 8 bases, and 25 bases separated the two germline ends. The CDR3 sequence: CASSTTVETPVQYEQFF. CDR3 DNA sequence: TGTGCCAGCAGTACTACAGTTGAGACACCTGTACAATATGAGCAGTTCTTC.